This TCR beta chain was sequenced in a study of early T cells in non-severe SARS-CoV-2 infection. Turning to the study itself: Unsorted whole-blood RNA was sequenced in bulk, leaving chains unpaired. Overall study results and limits: VDJdb matching skewed toward anti-spike CD8 responses, missing private and CD4 specificities.

Researchers attached unique molecular identifiers to individual cDNA molecules. TCRdb processed the 5' RACE reads anew with MiXCR; each CDR3 protein has one entry. The repertoire has about 75,000 distinct CDR3 sequences, around 11% of them found once; the top ten carry about 11%. Per germline, CDR1 KGHSH and CDR2 LQKENI. This CDR3 spans 14 amino acids. Trimming cost V 5 bases and J 6 bases; bases outside gene matches: 7. This clonotype was observed at least ten times. Its antigen remains unidentified. The chain employs TRBV18 and TRBJ2-1; 7 bases map to TRBD1. The TCR was taken from an adult who was a healthcare worker with PCR-confirmed SARS-CoV-2 infection or an uninfected control (not recorded which). The sample was whole blood, taken at baseline. The CDR3 DNA is TGTGCCAGCTCAACAGGGGTCCGGAGCAATGAGCAGTTCTTC. This sequence encodes CASSTGVRSNEQFF.